This entry describes one T cell receptor (beta chain). Its antigen is still unknown. The data are from a study of T cell responses to AZD1222 COVID-19 vaccine. Notes on the study in general: Possibly, clonal diversity was underestimated; donors were largely white British and included more females. Recipients of two AZD1222 doses showed rising Spike-specific TCR breadth and depth. Regions left unmutated in variants are reportedly the target of nearly half of spike-specific TCRs. Spike was spanned by vaccine-associated CD4 TCRs, which were dominant at 160-218 and 743-854.

V shed 1 base and J shed 6 bases, with 10 bases lying between them. The CDR3 totals 15 residues. Looked up from germline, CDR1 is SGHAT and CDR2 is FQNNGV. Libraries were prepared by immunoSEQ multiplex PCR; TCRdb keeps only in-frame clonotypes and omits some of them. This sample has about 120,000 clones; 85% to 90% occur once, and the top ten carry more than 10%. The receptor comes from an adult in good health. Sequenced material: peripheral blood, taken on day 0 of AZD1222 vaccination. V and J are TRBV11-2 and TRBJ1-6; no clear D. Here the CDR3 DNA reads TGTGCCAGCAGCTTAGTAGCCACACCTAATTCACCCCTCCACTTT. Translation: CASSLVATPNSPLHF. Using reference TRBV11-2 and TRBJ1-6 for the parts outside the CDR3, the full variable domain is EAGVAQSPRYKIIEKRQSVAFWCNPISGHATLYWYQQILGQGPKLLIQFQNNGVVDDSQLPKDRFSAERLKGVDSTLKIQPAKLEDSAVYLCASSLVATPNSPLHFGNGTRLTVT.